Detailed here is one T cell receptor (beta chain). The sample belongs to a study of blood T cell repertoires in COVID-19. Clones were sequenced by immunoSEQ multiplex PCR, and TCRdb holds only the in-frame ones, with some missing. The sample shows about 270,000 clones, approximately 87% of them seen only once. Germline CDR1 reads MGHRA; CDR2 reads YSYEKL. Trimming took off 5 bases at V and 4 bases at J, with 12 bases between the two ends. The CDR3 has 14 amino acids. The TCR was taken from a human donor in a cohort sampled during active COVID-19. The chain employs TRBV4-1 and TRBJ1-5; D unclear. Sequenced: peripheral blood. The CDR3 DNA sequence: TGCGCCAGCAGCGCGCGGGAACAAAATCAGCCCCAGCATTTT. This gives the protein CASSAREQNQPQHF.